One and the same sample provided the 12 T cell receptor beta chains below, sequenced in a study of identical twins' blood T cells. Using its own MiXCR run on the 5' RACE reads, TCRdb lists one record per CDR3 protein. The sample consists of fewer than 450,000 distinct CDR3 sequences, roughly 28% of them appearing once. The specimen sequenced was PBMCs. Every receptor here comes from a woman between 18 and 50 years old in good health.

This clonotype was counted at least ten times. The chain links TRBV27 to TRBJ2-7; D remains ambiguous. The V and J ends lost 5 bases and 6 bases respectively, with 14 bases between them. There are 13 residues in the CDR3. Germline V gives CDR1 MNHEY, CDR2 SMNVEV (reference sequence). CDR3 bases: TGTGCCAGCAGTGCCCCAGCTGCTCTCGAGCAGTACTTC. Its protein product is CASSAPAALEQYF.

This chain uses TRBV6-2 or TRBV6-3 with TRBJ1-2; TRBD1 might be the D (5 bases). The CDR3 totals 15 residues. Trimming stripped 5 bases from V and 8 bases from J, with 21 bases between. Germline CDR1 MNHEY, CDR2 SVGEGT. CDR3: CASSPYADSLGGYTF. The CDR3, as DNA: TGTGCCAGCAGTCCCTACGCAGACAGCCTTGGGGGCTACACCTTC.

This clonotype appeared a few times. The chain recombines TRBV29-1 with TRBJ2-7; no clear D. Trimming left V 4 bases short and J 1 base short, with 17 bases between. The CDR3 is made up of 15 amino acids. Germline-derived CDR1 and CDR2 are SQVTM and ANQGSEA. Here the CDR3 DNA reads TGCAGCGTTGTTTCGTCGGACGACTTTTCCTACGAGCAGTACTTC. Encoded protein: CSVVSSDDFSYEQYF.

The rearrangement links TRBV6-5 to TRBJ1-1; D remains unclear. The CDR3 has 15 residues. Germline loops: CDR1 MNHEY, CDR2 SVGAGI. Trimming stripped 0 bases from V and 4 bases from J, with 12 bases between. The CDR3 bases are TGTGCCAGCAGTTACTCGTCCGGGTTTGGCACTGAAGCTTTCTTT. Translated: CASSYSSGFGTEAFF.

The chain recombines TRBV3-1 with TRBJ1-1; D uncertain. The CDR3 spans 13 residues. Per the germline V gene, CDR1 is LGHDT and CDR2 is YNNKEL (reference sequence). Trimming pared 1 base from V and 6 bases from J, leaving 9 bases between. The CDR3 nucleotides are TGTGCCAGCAGCCAAGGTTGGGATCCTGAAGCTTTCTTT. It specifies CASSQGWDPEAFF.

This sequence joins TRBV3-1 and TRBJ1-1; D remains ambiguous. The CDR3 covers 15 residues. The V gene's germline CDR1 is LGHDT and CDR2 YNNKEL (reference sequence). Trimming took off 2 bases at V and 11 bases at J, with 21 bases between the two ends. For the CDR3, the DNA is TGTGCCAGCAGCCAAATTTCCCTACCCGGGTTTGGGGCTTTCTTT. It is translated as CASSQISLPGFGAFF.

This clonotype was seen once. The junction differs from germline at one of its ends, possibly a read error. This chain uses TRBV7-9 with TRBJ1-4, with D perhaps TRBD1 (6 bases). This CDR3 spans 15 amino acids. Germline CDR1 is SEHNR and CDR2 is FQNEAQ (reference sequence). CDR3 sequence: CAGSLVGGDNEKLFF. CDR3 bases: TGTGCCGGCAGCTTAGTGGGGGGCGACAATGAAAAACTGTTTTTT.

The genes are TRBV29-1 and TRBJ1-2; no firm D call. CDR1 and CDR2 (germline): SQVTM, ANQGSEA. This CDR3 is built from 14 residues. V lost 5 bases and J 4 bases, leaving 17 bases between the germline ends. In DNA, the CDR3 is TGCAGCGTTAACTCACGATCGTCGTCCTATGGCTACACCTTC. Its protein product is CSVNSRSSSYGYTF. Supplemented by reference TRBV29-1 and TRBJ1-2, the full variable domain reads SAVISQKPSRDICQRGTSLTIQCQVDSQVTMMFWYRQQPGQSLTLIATANQGSEATYESGFVIDKFPISRPNLTFSTLTVSNMSPEDSSIYLCSVNSRSSSYGYTFGSGTRLTVV.

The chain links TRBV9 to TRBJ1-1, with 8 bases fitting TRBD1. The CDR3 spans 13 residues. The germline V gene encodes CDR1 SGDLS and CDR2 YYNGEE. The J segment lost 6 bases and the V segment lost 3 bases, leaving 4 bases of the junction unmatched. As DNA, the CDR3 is TGTGCCAGCAGCGCCGGGGACAGGCCTGAAGCTTTCTTT. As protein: CASSAGDRPEAFF. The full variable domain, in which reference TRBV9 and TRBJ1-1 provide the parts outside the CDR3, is DSGVTQTPKHLITATGQRVTLRCSPRSGDLSVYWYQQSLDQGLQFLIQYYNGEERAKGNILERFSAQQFPDLHSELNLSSLELGDSALYFCASSAGDRPEAFFGQGTRLTVV.

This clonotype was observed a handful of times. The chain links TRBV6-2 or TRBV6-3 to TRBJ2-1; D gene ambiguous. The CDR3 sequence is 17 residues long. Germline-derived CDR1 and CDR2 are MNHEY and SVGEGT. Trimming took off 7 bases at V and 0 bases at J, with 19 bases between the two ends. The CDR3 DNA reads TGTGCCAGCATTACTGCCCCAGCGCAAAGCTCCTACAATGAGCAGTTCTTC. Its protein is CASITAPAQSSYNEQFF.

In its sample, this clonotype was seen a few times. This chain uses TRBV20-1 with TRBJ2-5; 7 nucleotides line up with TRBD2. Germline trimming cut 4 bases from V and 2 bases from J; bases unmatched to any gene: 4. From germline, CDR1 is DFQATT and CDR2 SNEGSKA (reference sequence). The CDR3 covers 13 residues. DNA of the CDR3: TGCAGTGCTACCGGGACTAAACAAGAGACCCAGTACTTC. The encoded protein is CSATGTKQETQYF.

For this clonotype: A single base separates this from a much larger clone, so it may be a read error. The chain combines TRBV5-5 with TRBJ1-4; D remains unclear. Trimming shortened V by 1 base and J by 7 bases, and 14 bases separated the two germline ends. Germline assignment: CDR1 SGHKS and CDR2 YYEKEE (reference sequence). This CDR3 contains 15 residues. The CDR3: CASSLFWQASEKLFF. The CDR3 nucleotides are TGTGCCAGCAGCTTGTTCTGGCAGGCGAGTGAAAAACTGTTTTTT. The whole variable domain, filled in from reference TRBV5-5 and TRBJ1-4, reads DAGVTQSPTHLIKTRGQQVTLRCSPISGHKSVSWYQQVLGQGPQFIFQYYEKEERGRGNFPDRFSARQFPNYSSELNVNALLLGDSALYLCASSLFWQASEKLFFGSGTQLSVL.